The 3 T cell receptor beta chains listed next were all sequenced from one sample in a study of T-cell reconstitution after alpha-beta-depleted transplantation in children. During its preparation, the TCRbeta library received unique molecular identifiers. TCRdb recomputed calls from the PCR reads with MiXCR, one row per CDR3 protein. The sample records some 590,000 distinct CDR3 sequences, roughly a tenth being singletons. The material was PBMCs from the stem cell graft donor, obtained from the stem cell graft. These receptors all stem from a human donor who donated a stem cell graft to a child with acute myeloid leukemia.

This clonotype has only a few counts. This sequence joins TRBV20-1 and TRBJ2-7, with no clear D. Trimming shortened V by 5 bases and J by 6 bases, and 11 bases separated the two germline ends. The CDR3 contains 11 residues. CDR1 and CDR2 from the germline V gene are DFQATT and SNEGSKA (reference sequence). The CDR3 here is CSAPRPREQYF. The CDR3 DNA is TGCAGTGCTCCCCGACCCCGCGAGCAGTACTTC.

This clonotype was observed a few times. This chain links TRBV10-3 with TRBJ2-1; D may match TRBD1 or TRBD2 (6 bases each). Deletions cut 4 bases from V and 10 bases from J, with 14 bases between. The CDR3 runs 13 residues. Germline lookup yields CDR1 ENHRY and CDR2 SYGVKD. The CDR3 bases are TGTGCCATCAGTGGGGGGGCGCTCCAAGAGCAGTTCTTC. Its translation is CAISGGALQEQFF.

CDR3 sequence: CASSVTGYIQYF. The CDR3 DNA follows: TGTGCCAGCAGCGTCACAGGGTACATTCAGTACTTC. The V gene is TRBV7-9, the J gene TRBJ2-4; tentatively, D is TRBD1 (6 bases). Trimming stripped 5 bases from V and 8 bases from J, with 10 bases between. Germline CDR1 is SEHNR and CDR2 is FQNEAQ (reference sequence). CDR3 length: 12 amino acids.